This T cell receptor (beta chain) derives from a study of blood T cell repertoires in COVID-19. This clone was seen more than once but under ten times. The germline V gene has CDR1 SGHTA and CDR2 FQGNSA. This CDR3 has 14 amino acids. V was shortened by 6 bases and J by 2 bases, with 14 bases between the two germline ends. In the source study's methods: From reference gene primer amplification, estimates of nucleated cell counts were derived. Only in-frame clones appear in the TCRdb table, and some are missing; sequencing was by immunoSEQ multiplex PCR. V, J and clone size were drawn from that table, and D and trimming were deduced from the DNA. The table records about 190,000 clones, 88% of them present only once.

The rearrangement uses TRBV7-2 and TRBJ2-7, with D perhaps TRBD1 (7 bases). This receptor was obtained from a man aged 25-45 years with acute or convalescent COVID-19. Sequencing was performed on peripheral blood. CDR3 in amino acids: CASRRQGLPYEQYF. Written as DNA, the CDR3 is TGTGCCAGCAGGAGACAGGGACTTCCCTACGAGCAGTACTTC.